The 17 T cell receptor beta chains below come from one sample, sequenced in a study of cytomegalovirus exposure and HLA in healthy donors. The PCR was carried out with 60 Vbeta primers and 13 Jbeta primers. Profiling relied on immunoSEQ multiplex PCR, and the TCRdb table lists in-frame clones only, not all of them. The sample lists 150,000 to 200,000 clones, roughly three quarters seen once, with 2.5% to 3.5% in the top ten. Sequenced input: PBMCs. These TCRs come from a woman aged 45-65 years in good health and CMV-seropositive.

The chain links TRBV9 to TRBJ1-4, with TRBD1 as a possible D gene (5 bases). This CDR3 has 15 amino acids. Germline V CDR1 and CDR2: SGDLS, YYNGEE. V gave up 3 bases and J gave up 0 bases, with 9 bases separating them. CDR3 amino acids: CASSEGTTTNEKLFF. The CDR3 nucleotides read TGTGCCAGCAGCGAGGGGACTACAACTAATGAAAAACTGTTTTTT.

The chain employs TRBV2 and TRBJ2-7, with 8 bases fitting TRBD1. The CDR3 covers 14 residues. CDR1 is SNHLY and CDR2 is FYNNEI in the germline V gene. The junction had 9 bases not matched to a gene; V was cut back by 5 bases and J by 6 bases. CDR3 nucleotide sequence: TGTGCCAGCAGTTACGCCCGGACAGGGACCGAGCAGTACTTC. Protein sequence: CASSYARTGTEQYF.

A single count supports this clone. The chain couples TRBV7-9 to TRBJ2-6, with TRBD1 as a possible D gene (6 bases). The ends were cut back, 5 bases at V and 4 bases at J, with 15 bases in the middle. The CDR3 length is 16 residues. Germline V CDR1 and CDR2: SEHNR, FQNEAQ (reference sequence). This chain's CDR3 is CASSDTRGSGANVLTF. DNA for the CDR3: TGTGCCAGCAGCGACACCAGGGGTTCAGGGGCCAACGTCCTGACTTTC. The full variable domain, rest sourced from reference TRBV7-9 and TRBJ2-6, is DTGVSQNPRHKITKRGQNVTFRCDPISEHNRLYWYRQTLGQGPEFLTYFQNEAQLEKSRLLSDRFSAERPKGSFSTLEIQRTEQGDSAMYLCASSDTRGSGANVLTFGAGSRLTVL.

The chain is built from TRBV5-4 and TRBJ2-5; 8 bases map to TRBD2. This CDR3 is built from 15 residues. V lost 2 bases and J lost 2; bases outside the gene matches: 5. CDR1 SGHNT and CDR2 YYREEE come from the germline V gene (reference sequence). The CDR3 is CASSFERGLQETQYF. The CDR3 region has the DNA TGTGCCAGCAGCTTTGAGCGGGGGTTACAAGAGACCCAGTACTTC.

Only a few counts were recorded for this clone. The rearrangement joins TRBV21-1 to TRBJ2-3; TRBD1, as called in the table, went unchecked against the DNA. TRBV21-1 is recorded as a pseudogene. The CDR3 sequence is 12 residues long. Here the CDR3 reads CASSKEGAREYF. The CDR3 DNA sequence: TGTGCCAGCAGCAAAGAGGGGGCCCGGGAGTATTTT.

This clone was counted only a few times. The gene calls are TRBV14 and TRBJ1-3; D is undetermined. Per the germline V gene, CDR1 is SGHDN and CDR2 is FVKESK. The V end was cut by 4 bases, the J end by 0 bases, with 10 bases between. The CDR3 length is 15 residues. DNA of the CDR3: TGTGCCAGCAGCCGGATGGAGGGCTCTGGAAACACCATATATTTT. This sequence encodes CASSRMEGSGNTIYF.

J is TRBJ2-5 and V is TRBV7-9; 8 bases match TRBD2. The J call is doubtful: the DNA matches TRBJ2-7 better. The CDR3 has 15 amino acids. The germline V gene has CDR1 SEHNR and CDR2 FQNEAQ (reference sequence). The CDR3 DNA is TGTGCCAGCAGCTTAAACGGGAGGGCCGTTGGCGAGCAGTACTTC. Its protein product is CASSLNGRAVGEQYF.

The CDR3 DNA reads TGTGCCAGCAGCTCCCGGACAGGGGGTTCTATCACTGAAGCTTTCTTT. Protein: CASSSRTGGSITEAFF. V and J are TRBV9 and TRBJ1-1; 10 bases fit TRBD1. The junction had 10 bases not matched to a gene; V was cut back by 4 bases and J by 4 bases. The CDR3 has 16 amino acids. Germline CDR1 is SGDLS and CDR2 is YYNGEE.

This clone was counted between two and nine times. This chain uses TRBV27 with TRBJ1-1; 8 bases match TRBD1. CDR3 length: 14 amino acids. With V trimmed by 3 bases and J by 4 bases, 4 bases remained unmatched. Germline V CDR1 and CDR2: MNHEY, SMNVEV (reference sequence). In DNA, the CDR3 is TGTGCCAGCAGTTTGGTAACAGGGGGCACTGAAGCTTTCTTT. It is translated as CASSLVTGGTEAFF.

The J gene is TRBJ1-2, the V gene TRBV9; 7 bases agree with TRBD1. Germline CDR1 SGDLS, CDR2 YYNGEE. V lost 4 bases to trimming and J lost 4 bases; unmatched junction nucleotides: 7. The CDR3 has 14 residues. CDR3 residues: CASSPETGFYGYTF. The CDR3 coding sequence is TGTGCCAGCAGCCCAGAGACAGGGTTCTATGGCTACACCTTC.

The V call is TRBV19, the J call TRBJ2-2, with D possibly matching TRBD2 (6 bases). This CDR3 region has 14 residues. From germline, CDR1 is LNHDA and CDR2 SQIVND (reference sequence). The V end lost 6 bases, the J end lost 3 bases, and 11 bases lay between the germline ends. This CDR3 reads CASRRELDTGELFF. For the CDR3, the DNA is TGTGCCAGTAGACGGGAGCTGGACACCGGGGAGCTGTTTTTT.

The genes are TRBV6-5 and TRBJ1-6; possible D gene TRBD1, 6 bases. CDR1 MNHEY and CDR2 SVGAGI come from the germline V gene. The ends were cut back, 5 bases at V and 3 bases at J, with 8 bases in the middle. The CDR3 consists of 14 residues. The CDR3 loop reads CASSLQGYNSPLHF. The CDR3 DNA reads as TGTGCCAGCAGTCTACAGGGCTATAATTCACCCCTCCACTTT.

This clone was seen a handful of times. The rearrangement links TRBV29-1 to TRBJ2-3, with 8 bases matching TRBD2. CDR1 and CDR2 (germline): SQVTM, ANQGSEA. The CDR3 extends over 14 amino acids. The trim removed 5 bases at V and 0 bases at J, leaving 4 bases unmatched. CDR3: CSVLGGRSTDTQYF. In nucleotides, the CDR3 is TGCAGCGTTCTTGGCGGGAGGAGCACAGATACGCAGTATTTT.

The chain uses TRBV7-2 and TRBJ1-2, with TRBD1 identical over 7 bases. This CDR3 is built from 16 residues. The V gene's germline CDR1 is SGHTA and CDR2 FQGNSA. The trim removed 1 base at V and 0 bases at J, leaving 5 bases unmatched. CDR3 nucleotide sequence: TGTGCCAGCAGCTTAGGGTTCGGGACAGCTAACTATGGCTACACCTTC. This gives the protein CASSLGFGTANYGYTF.

The V and J genes are TRBV9 and TRBJ1-4; 7 nucleotides agree with TRBD1. This CDR3 has 16 amino acids. V trimming: 0 bases; J trimming: 1 base; junction bases outside the gene matches: 3. Germline values: CDR1 SGDLS, CDR2 YYNGEE. The CDR3 nucleotides read TGTGCCAGCAGCGTAGGGGGACAGTTAACTAATGAAAAACTGTTTTTT. Translation gives CASSVGGQLTNEKLFF. Looking up the rest from reference TRBV9 and TRBJ1-4 gives the full variable domain: DSGVTQTPKHLITATGQRVTLRCSPRSGDLSVYWYQQSLDQGLQFLIQYYNGEERAKGNILERFSAQQFPDLHSELNLSSLELGDSALYFCASSVGGQLTNEKLFFGSGTQLSVL.

This chain links TRBV6-1 with TRBJ1-4; 8 nucleotides agree with TRBD1. V trimming: 6 bases; J trimming: 7 bases; junction bases outside the gene matches: 4. CDR3 length: 13 residues. CDR1 is MNHNS, CDR2 SASEGT, per germline. As DNA, the CDR3 is TGTGCCAGCAGAGGAACAGGGGGTGAAAAACTGTTTTTT. Encoded protein: CASRGTGGEKLFF.

This chain connects TRBV5-1 to TRBJ2-4; 8 bases align to TRBD2. The CDR3 covers 14 residues. Unmatched junction bases numbered 12, after V lost 4 bases and J lost 12 bases. Germline CDR1 reads SGHRS; CDR2 reads YFSETQ. CDR3 nucleotides: TGCGCCAGCAGCGCCGGGACTAGGAGTGACAGTCAGTACTTC. Its translation is CASSAGTRSDSQYF.